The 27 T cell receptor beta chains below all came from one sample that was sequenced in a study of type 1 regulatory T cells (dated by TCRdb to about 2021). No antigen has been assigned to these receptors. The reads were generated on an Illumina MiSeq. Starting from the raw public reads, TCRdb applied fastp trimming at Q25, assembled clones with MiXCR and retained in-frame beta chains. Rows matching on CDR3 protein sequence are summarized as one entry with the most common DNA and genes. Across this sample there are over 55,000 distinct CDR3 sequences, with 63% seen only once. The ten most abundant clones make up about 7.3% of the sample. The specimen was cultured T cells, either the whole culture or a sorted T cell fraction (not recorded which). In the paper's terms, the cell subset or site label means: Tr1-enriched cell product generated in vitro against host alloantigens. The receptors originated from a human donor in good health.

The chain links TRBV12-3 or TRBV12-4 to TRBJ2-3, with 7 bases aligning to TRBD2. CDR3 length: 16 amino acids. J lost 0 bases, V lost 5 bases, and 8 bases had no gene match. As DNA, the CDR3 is TGTGCCAGCAGTCCCGCTAGCGGCCTAAGCACAGATACGCAGTATTTT. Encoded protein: CASSPASGLSTDTQYF.

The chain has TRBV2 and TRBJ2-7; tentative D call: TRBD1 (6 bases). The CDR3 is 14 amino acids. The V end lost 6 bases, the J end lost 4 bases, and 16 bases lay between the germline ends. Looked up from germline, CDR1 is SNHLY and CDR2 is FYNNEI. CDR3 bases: TGTGCCAGCAGCGCCCTAGGGGACAAATACGAGCAGTACTTC. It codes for CASSALGDKYEQYF. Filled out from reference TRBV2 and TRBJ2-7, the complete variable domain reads EPEVTQTPSHQVTQMGQEVILRCVPISNHLYFYWYRQILGQKVEFLVSFYNNEISEKSEIFDDQFSVERPDGSNFTLKIRSTKLEDSAMYFCASSALGDKYEQYFGPGTRLTVT.

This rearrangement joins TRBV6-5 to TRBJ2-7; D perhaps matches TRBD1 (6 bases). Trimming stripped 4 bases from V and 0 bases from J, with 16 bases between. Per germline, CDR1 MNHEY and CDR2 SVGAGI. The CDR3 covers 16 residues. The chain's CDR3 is CASSSLSDSTSYEQYF. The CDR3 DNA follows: TGTGCCAGCAGTTCCCTCTCGGACAGTACCTCCTACGAGCAGTACTTC.

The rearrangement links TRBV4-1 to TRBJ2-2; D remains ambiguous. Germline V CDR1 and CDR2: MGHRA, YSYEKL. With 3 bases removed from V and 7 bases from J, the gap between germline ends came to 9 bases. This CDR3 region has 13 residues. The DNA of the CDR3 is TGCGCCAGCAGCCACGTGGACGTCGGGGAGCTGTTTTTT. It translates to CASSHVDVGELFF.

The CDR3 protein is CASSSGLALNTGELFF. CDR3 nucleotide sequence: TGCGCCAGCAGCTCTGGACTAGCGCTGAACACCGGGGAGCTGTTTTTT. The chain is built from TRBV5-1 and TRBJ2-2; the match to TRBD2 covers 9 bases. V lost 3 bases and J lost 1; bases outside the gene matches: 4. The V gene's germline CDR1 is SGHRS and CDR2 YFSETQ. CDR3 length equals 16 residues. Full variable domain (missing parts from reference TRBV5-1 and TRBJ2-2): KAGVTQTPRYLIKTRGQQVTLSCSPISGHRSVSWYQQTPGQGLQFLFEYFSETQRNKGNFPGRFSGRQFSNSRSEMNVSTLELGDSALYLCASSSGLALNTGELFFGEGSRLTVL.

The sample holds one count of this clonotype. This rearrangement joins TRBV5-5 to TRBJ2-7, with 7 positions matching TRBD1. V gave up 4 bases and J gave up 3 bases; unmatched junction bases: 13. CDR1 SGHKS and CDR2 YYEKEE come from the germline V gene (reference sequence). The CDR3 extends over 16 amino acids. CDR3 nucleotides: TGTGCCAGCAGCCTTGGGCCCCGACAGGGCTTCTACGAGCAGTACTTC. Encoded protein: CASSLGPRQGFYEQYF. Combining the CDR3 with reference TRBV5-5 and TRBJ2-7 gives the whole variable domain DAGVTQSPTHLIKTRGQQVTLRCSPISGHKSVSWYQQVLGQGPQFIFQYYEKEERGRGNFPDRFSARQFPNYSSELNVNALLLGDSALYLCASSLGPRQGFYEQYFGPGTRLTVT.

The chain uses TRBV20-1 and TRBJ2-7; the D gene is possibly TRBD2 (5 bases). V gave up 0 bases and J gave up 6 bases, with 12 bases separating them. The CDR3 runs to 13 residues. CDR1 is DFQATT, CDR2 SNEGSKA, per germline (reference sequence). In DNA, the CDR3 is TGCAGTGCTAGAGATCTCGGGGTCGGCGAGCAGTACTTC. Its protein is CSARDLGVGEQYF.

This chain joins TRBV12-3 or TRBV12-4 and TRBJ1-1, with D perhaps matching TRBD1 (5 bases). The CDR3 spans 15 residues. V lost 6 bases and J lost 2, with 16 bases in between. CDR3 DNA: TGTGCCAGCAGCTCAACCGGGACGGCAAACACTGAAGCTTTCTTT. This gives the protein CASSSTGTANTEAFF.

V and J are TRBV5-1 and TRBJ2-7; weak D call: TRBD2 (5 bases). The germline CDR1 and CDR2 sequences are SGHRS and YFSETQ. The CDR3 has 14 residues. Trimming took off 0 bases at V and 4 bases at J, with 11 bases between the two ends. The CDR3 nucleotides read TGCGCCAGCAGCTTGGACGAGGGAGAATACGAGCAGTACTTC. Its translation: CASSLDEGEYEQYF.

CDR3 in DNA: TGTGCCACCAGTGATCCGCAAGCGGGAGGGCCCTATGAGCAGTTCTTC. Amino acid sequence: CATSDPQAGGPYEQFF. This rearrangement joins TRBV24-1 to TRBJ2-1; 10 bases are a match to TRBD2. Losses at the gene ends were 3 bases for V and 8 bases for J; bases not matched to a gene: 9. The CDR3 loop spans 16 amino acids. The germline CDR1 and CDR2 sequences are KGHDR and SFDVKD.

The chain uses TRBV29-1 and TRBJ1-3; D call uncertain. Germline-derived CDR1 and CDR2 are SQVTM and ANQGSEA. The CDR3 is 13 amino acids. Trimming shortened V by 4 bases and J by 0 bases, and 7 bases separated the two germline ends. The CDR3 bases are TGCAGCGTTGTGGCGAACTCTGGAAACACCATATATTTT. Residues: CSVVANSGNTIYF.

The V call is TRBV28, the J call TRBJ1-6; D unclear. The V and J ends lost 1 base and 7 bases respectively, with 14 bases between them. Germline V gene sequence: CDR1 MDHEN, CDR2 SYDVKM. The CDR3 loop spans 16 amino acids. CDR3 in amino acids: CASSLLYREMNSPLHF. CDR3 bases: TGTGCCAGCAGTTTATTATACAGAGAGATGAATTCACCCCTCCACTTT. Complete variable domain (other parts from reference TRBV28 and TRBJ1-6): DVKVTQSSRYLVKRTGEKVFLECVQDMDHENMFWYRQDPGLGLRLIYFSYDVKMKEKGDIPEGYSVSREKKERFSLILESASTNQTSMYLCASSLLYREMNSPLHFGNGTRLTVT.

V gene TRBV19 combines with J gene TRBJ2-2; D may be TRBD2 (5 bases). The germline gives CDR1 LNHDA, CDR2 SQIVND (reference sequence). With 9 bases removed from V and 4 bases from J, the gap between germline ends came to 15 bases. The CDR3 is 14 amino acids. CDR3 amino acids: CASHLGVTTGELFF. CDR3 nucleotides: TGTGCCAGCCATCTCGGGGTAACCACCGGGGAGCTGTTTTTT.

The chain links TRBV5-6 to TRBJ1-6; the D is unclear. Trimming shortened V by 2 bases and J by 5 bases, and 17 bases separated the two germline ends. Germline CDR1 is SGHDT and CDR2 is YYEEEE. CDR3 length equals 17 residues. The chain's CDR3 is CASSFGQARLNNSPLHF. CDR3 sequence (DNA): TGTGCCAGCAGCTTCGGGCAGGCCCGGCTGAATAATTCACCCCTCCACTTT.

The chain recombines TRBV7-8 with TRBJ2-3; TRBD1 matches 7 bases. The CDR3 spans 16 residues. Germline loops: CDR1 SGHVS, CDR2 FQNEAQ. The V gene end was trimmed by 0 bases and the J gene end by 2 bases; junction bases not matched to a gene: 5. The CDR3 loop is CASSLARDSFTDTQYF. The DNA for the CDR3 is TGTGCCAGCAGCTTAGCGAGGGACAGCTTCACAGATACGCAGTATTTT.

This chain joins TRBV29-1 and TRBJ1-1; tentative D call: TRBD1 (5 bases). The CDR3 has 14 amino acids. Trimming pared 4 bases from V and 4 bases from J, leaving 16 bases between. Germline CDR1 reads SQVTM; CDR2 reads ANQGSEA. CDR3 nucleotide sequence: TGCAGCGTTGGGGGGGGAATACCAAGCACTGAAGCTTTCTTT. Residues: CSVGGGIPSTEAFF. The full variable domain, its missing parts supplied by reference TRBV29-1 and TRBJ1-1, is SAVISQKPSRDICQRGTSLTIQCQVDSQVTMMFWYRQQPGQSLTLIATANQGSEATYESGFVIDKFPISRPNLTFSTLTVSNMSPEDSSIYLCSVGGGIPSTEAFFGQGTRLTVV.

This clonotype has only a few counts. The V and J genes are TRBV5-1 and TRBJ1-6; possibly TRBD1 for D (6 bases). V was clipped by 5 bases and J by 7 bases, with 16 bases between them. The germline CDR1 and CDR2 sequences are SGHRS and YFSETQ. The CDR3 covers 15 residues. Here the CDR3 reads CASRGGLDRNSPLHF. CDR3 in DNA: TGCGCCAGCAGGGGCGGGTTGGACAGAAATTCACCCCTCCACTTT. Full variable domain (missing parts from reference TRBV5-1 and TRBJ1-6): KAGVTQTPRYLIKTRGQQVTLSCSPISGHRSVSWYQQTPGQGLQFLFEYFSETQRNKGNFPGRFSGRQFSNSRSEMNVSTLELGDSALYLCASRGGLDRNSPLHFGNGTRLTVT.

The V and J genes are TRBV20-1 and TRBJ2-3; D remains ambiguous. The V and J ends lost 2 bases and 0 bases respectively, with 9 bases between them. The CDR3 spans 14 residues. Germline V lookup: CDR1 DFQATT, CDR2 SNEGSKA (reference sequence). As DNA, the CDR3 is TGCAGTGCTAGAAGGGCCGGGAGCACAGATACGCAGTATTTT. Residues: CSARRAGSTDTQYF.

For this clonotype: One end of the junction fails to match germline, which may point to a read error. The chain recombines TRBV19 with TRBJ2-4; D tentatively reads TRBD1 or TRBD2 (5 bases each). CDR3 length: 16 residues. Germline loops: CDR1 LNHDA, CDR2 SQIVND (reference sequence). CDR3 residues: CASSIIWDHSENIQYF. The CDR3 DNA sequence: TGTGCCAGTAGTATCATTTGGGACCACTCCGAAAACATTCAGTATTTC.

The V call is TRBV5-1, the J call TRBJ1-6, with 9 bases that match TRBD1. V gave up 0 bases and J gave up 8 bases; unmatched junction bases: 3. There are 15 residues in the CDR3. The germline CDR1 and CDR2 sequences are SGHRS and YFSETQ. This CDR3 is CASSLEDRGDSPLHF. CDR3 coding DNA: TGCGCCAGCAGCTTGGAGGACAGGGGCGATTCACCCCTCCACTTT.

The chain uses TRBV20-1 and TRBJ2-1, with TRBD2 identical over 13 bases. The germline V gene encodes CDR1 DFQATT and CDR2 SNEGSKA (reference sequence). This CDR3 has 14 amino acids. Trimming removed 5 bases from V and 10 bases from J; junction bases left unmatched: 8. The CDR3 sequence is CSAGGLAGVQEQFF. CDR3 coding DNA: TGCAGTGCTGGAGGACTAGCGGGAGTGCAGGAGCAGTTCTTC.

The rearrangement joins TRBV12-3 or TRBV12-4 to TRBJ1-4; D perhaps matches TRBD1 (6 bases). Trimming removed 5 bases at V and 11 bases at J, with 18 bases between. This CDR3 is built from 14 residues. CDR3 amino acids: CASSPTPQGWKLFF. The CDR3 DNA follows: TGTGCCAGCAGTCCGACCCCACAGGGATGGAAACTGTTTTTT.

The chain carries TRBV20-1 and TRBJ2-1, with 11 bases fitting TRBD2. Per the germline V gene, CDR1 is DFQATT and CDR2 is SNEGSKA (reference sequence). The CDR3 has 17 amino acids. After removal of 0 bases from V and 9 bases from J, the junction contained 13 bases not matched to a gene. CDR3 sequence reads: CSAREWGLAEHRSEQFF. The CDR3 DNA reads TGCAGTGCTAGAGAATGGGGACTAGCGGAGCATCGGAGTGAGCAGTTCTTC.

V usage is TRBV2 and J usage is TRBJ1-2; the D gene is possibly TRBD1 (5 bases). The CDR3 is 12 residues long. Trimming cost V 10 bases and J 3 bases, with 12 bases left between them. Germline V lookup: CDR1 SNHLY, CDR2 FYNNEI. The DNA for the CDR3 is TGTGCCACTGTTCAGGGTGACTATGGCTACACCTTC. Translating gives CATVQGDYGYTF.

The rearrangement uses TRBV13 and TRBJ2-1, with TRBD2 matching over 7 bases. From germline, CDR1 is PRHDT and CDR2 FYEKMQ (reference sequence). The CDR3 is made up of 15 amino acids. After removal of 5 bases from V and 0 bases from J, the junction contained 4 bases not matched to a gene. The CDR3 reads CASSLVAGSYNEQFF. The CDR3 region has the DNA TGTGCCAGCAGCCTCGTAGCGGGCTCCTACAATGAGCAGTTCTTC. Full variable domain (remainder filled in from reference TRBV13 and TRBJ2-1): AAGVIQSPRHLIKEKRETATLKCYPIPRHDTVYWYQQGPGQDPQFLISFYEKMQSDKGSIPDRFSAQQFSDYHSELNMSSLELGDSALYFCASSLVAGSYNEQFFGPGTRLTVL.

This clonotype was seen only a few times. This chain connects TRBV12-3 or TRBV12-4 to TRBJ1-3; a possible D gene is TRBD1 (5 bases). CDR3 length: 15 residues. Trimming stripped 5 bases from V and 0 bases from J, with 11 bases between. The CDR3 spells CASSPGPHSGNTIYF. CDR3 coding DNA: TGTGCCAGCAGTCCGGGGCCTCACTCTGGAAACACCATATATTTT.

The CDR3 loop reads CASRPGLAANTGELFF. In DNA, the CDR3 is TGTGCCAGCAGACCGGGACTAGCGGCTAACACCGGGGAGCTGTTTTTT. V usage is TRBV12-3 or TRBV12-4 and J usage is TRBJ2-2; 11 nucleotides match TRBD2. CDR3 length equals 16 residues. V trimming: 6 bases; J trimming: 2 bases; junction bases outside the gene matches: 5.